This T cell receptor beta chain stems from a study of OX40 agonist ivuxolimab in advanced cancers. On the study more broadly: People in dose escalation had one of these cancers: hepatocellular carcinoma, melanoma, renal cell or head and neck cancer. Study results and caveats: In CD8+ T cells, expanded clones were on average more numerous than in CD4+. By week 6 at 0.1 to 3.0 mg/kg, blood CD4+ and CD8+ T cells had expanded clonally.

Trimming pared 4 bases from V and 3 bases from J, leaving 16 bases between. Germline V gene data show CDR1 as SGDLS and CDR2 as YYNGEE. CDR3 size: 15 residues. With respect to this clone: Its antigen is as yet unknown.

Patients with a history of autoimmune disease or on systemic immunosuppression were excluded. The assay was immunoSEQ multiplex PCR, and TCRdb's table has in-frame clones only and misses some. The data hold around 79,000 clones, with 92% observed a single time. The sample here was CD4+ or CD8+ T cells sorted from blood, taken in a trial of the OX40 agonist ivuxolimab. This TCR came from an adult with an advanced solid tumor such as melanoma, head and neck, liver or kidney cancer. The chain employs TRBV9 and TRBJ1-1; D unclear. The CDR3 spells CASSPSKGGYTEAFF. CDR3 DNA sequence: TGTGCCAGCAGCCCAAGCAAGGGTGGATACACTGAAGCTTTCTTT.